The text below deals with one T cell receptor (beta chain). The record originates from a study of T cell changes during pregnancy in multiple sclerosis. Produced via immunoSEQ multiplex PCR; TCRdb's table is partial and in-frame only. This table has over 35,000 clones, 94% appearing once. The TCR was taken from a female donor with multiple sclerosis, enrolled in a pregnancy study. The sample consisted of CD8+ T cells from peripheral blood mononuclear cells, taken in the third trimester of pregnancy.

The CDR3 loop is CASSLGTGSGQYF. DNA of the CDR3: TGTGCCAGCAGCTTGGGGACCGGGAGCGGGCAGTATTTT. The chain recombines TRBV7-3 with TRBJ2-3, with D maybe TRBD2 (6 bases). The CDR3 loop spans 13 amino acids. Germline-derived CDR1 and CDR2 are SGHTA and FQGTGA. Trimming shortened V by 3 bases and J by 11 bases, and 15 bases separated the two germline ends.